This T cell receptor beta chain was documented in a study of cytomegalovirus exposure and HLA in healthy donors. Study-wide points: Roughly uniform sequencing depth across donors was assumed, possibly incorrectly. TCR beta sequences reportedly predicted the HLA-A and HLA-B alleles of most subjects accurately.

With respect to this clone: Its antigen remains unknown.

The primer mix had 60 Vbeta and 13 Jbeta primers. The protocol was immunoSEQ multiplex PCR, while the TCRdb copy is restricted to in-frame clones and leaves out a portion. The sample holds about 97,000 clones, 73% seen once. The CDR3 consists of 13 residues. Germline V gene sequence: CDR1 SGHVS, CDR2 FQNEAQ. V was trimmed by 5 bases and J by 5 bases, leaving 10 bases between them. The chain is built from TRBV7-8 and TRBJ2-1; D is unclear. Source material: PBMCs. This sequence originates from a man aged 40-49 years in good health and CMV-seronegative. The CDR3 bases are TGTGCCAGCAGCATCACCAGCGACAATGAGCAGTTCTTC. Its translation: CASSITSDNEQFF.